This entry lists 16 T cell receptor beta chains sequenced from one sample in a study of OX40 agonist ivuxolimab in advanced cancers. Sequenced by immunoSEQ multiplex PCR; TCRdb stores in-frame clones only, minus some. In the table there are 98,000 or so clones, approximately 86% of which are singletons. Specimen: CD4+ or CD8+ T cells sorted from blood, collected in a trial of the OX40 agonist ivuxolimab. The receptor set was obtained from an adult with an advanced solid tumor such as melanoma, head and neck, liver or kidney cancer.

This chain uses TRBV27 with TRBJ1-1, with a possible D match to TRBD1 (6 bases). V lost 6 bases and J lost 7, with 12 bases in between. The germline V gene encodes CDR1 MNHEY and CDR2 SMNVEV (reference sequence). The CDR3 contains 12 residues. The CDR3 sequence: CASRQGWGEAFF. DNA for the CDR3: TGTGCCAGCAGGCAGGGGTGGGGTGAAGCTTTCTTT.

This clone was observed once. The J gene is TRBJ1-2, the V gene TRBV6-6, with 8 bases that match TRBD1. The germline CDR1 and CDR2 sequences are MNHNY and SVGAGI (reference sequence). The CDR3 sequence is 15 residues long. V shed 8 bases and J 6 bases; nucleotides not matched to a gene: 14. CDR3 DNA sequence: TGTGCCAGCCTCCAAGGGCAGGGGGCGCATAATGGCTACACCTTC. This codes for CASLQGQGAHNGYTF.

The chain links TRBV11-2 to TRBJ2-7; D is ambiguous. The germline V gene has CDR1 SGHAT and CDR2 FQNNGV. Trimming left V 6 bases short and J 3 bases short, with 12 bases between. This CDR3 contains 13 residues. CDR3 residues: CASRRTGRYEQYF. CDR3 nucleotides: TGTGCCAGCAGGAGGACCGGGCGCTACGAGCAGTACTTC.

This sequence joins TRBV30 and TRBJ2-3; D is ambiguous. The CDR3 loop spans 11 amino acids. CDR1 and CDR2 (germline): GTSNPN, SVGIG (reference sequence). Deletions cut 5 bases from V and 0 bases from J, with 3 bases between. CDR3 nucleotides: TGTGCCTGGCGAAGCACAGATACGCAGTATTTT. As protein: CAWRSTDTQYF.

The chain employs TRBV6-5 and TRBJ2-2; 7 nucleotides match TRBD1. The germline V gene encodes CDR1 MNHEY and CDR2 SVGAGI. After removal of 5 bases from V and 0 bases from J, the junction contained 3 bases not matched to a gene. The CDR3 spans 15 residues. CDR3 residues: CASSRQGPNTGELFF. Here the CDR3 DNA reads TGTGCCAGCAGTCGACAGGGTCCGAACACCGGGGAGCTGTTTTTT.

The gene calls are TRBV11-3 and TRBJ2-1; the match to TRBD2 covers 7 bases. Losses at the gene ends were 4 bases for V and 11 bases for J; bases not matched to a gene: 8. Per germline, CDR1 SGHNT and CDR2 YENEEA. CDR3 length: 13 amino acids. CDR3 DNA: TGTGCCAGCAGCTCATCCGGGACTACTAAGCAGTTCTTC. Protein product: CASSSSGTTKQFF.

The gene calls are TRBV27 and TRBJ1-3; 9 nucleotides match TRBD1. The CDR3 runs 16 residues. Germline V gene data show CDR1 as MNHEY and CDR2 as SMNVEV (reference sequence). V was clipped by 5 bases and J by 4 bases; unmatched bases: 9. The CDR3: CASSPSTGGGGNTIYF. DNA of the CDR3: TGTGCCAGCAGTCCCTCCACAGGGGGCGGGGGAAACACCATATATTTT.

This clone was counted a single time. CDR3 protein: CASSLEHGGYTF. The DNA for the CDR3 is TGTGCCAGCAGCTTGGAACACGGTGGCTACACCTTC. This chain connects TRBV5-8 to TRBJ1-2, with no clear D. CDR3 length: 12 residues. V shed 0 bases and J shed 7 bases, with 7 bases lying between them. Looked up from germline, CDR1 is SGHTS and CDR2 is YDEGEE.

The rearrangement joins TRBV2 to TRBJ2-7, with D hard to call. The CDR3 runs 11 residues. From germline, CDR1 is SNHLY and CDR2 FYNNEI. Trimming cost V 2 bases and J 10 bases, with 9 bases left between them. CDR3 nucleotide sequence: TGTGCCAGCAGTGAAACCAACCCCCAGTACTTC. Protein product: CASSETNPQYF.

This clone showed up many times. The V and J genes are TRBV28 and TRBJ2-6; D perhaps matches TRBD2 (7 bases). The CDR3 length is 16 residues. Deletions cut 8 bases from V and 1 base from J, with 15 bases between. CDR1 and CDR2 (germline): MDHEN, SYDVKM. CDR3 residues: CASSRGGVSGANVLTF. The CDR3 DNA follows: TGTGCCAGCTCACGAGGGGGGGTATCTGGGGCCAACGTCCTGACTTTC.

The chain's CDR3 is CASSGGFDQPQHF. CDR3 nucleotide sequence: TGTGCCAGCAGTGGAGGGTTCGATCAGCCCCAGCATTTT. The V gene is TRBV6-1, the J gene TRBJ1-5; no clear D. V was cut by 4 bases and J by 5 bases, with 9 bases left in between. This CDR3 contains 13 residues. Germline V gene sequence: CDR1 MNHNS, CDR2 SASEGT.

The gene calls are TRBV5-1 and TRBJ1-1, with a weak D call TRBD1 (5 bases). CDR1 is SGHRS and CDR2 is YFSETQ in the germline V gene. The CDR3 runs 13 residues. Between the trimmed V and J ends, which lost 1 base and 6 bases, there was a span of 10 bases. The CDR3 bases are TGCGCCAGCAGCTTGCGAGCGGGACCTGAAGCTTTCTTT. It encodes CASSLRAGPEAFF.

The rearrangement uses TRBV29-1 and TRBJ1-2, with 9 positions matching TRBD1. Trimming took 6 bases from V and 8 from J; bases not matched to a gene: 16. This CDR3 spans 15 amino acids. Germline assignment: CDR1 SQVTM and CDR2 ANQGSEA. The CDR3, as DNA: TGCAGCGTCTCTCCGGGACAGGGACCGTTGGGGGGCTACACCTTC. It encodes CSVSPGQGPLGGYTF.

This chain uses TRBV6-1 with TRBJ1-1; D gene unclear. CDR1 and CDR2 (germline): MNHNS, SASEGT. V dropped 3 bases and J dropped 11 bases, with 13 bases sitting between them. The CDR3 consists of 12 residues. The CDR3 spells CASSDAALGAFF. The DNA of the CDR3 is TGTGCCAGCAGTGATGCGGCCCTCGGCGCTTTCTTT.

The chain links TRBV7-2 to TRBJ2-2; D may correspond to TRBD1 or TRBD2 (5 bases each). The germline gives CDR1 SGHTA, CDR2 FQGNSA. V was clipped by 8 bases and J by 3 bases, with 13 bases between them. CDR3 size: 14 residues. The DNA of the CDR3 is TGTGCCAGCCGCCCGCCGGGGCACACCGGGGAGCTGTTTTTT. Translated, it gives CASRPPGHTGELFF.

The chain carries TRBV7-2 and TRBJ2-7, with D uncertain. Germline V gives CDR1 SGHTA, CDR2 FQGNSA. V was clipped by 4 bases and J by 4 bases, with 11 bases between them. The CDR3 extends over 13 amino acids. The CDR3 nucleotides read TGTGCCAGCAGCTCCCAGGACGGTTACGAGCAGTACGTC. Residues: CASSSQDGYEQYV.